The 16 T cell receptor beta chains below were found in one sample sequenced in a study of CD8+ T cells in alopecia areata (dated by TCRdb to between 2018 and 2020). This sample's time point label indicates: roughly 26 weeks on oral tofacitinib. This sample's treatment or condition label indicates: oral pan-JAK inhibitor, 5-10 mg twice daily. Library method: the immunoSEQ multiplex PCR assay. RNA was extracted from all samples and reverse transcribed into cDNA as template for TCR sequencing. TCRdb took over this immuneACCESS table, retaining in-frame rearrangements with V and J assigned. Such tables are incomplete; in checked studies, under half of the missing clones stem from an unresolved V gene, and the remainder is unexplained. Across this sample there are under 150,000 clones, with roughly three fifths seen only once. Approximately 3.1% of the sample is held by the ten biggest clonotypes. Sequencing was performed on CD4+ T cells sorted from blood, taken at week 24, from a patient treated with tofacitinib. These receptors originate from a human donor with alopecia areata.

The chain combines TRBV7-9 with TRBJ2-4, with 8 bases that match TRBD1. This CDR3 has 14 amino acids. The junction had 2 bases not matched to a gene; V was cut back by 2 bases and J by 5 bases. Germline values: CDR1 SEHNR, CDR2 FQNEAQ (reference sequence). The chain's CDR3 is CASSLQGAENIQYF. CDR3 DNA sequence: TGTGCCAGCAGCTTACAGGGGGCTGAAAACATTCAGTACTTC. Drawing the rest from reference TRBV7-9 and TRBJ2-4, the complete variable domain is DTGVSQNPRHKITKRGQNVTFRCDPISEHNRLYWYRQTLGQGPEFLTYFQNEAQLEKSRLLSDRFSAERPKGSFSTLEIQRTEQGDSAMYLCASSLQGAENIQYFGAGTRLSVL.

This clone was found a few times. The chain employs TRBV5-4 and TRBJ1-1; 9 positions match TRBD1. The V and J ends lost 0 bases and 6 bases, in that order; junction bases with no gene match: 0. The germline gives CDR1 SGHNT, CDR2 YYREEE (reference sequence). The CDR3 contains 13 residues. As DNA, the CDR3 is TGTGCCAGCAGCTTGGGGGACAGGGCTGAAGCTTTCTTT. Translated, it gives CASSLGDRAEAFF.

The genes are TRBV28 and TRBJ2-3; D remains unclear. The germline gives CDR1 MDHEN, CDR2 SYDVKM. This CDR3 contains 14 residues. Trimming removed 2 bases at V and 2 bases at J, with 8 bases between. The CDR3, as DNA: TGTGCCAGCAGTTTACGGCGGCACACAGATACGCAGTATTTT. Its translation is CASSLRRHTDTQYF.

This clone was seen a handful of times. J is TRBJ1-6 and V is TRBV27, with TRBD1 matching over 7 bases. CDR1 is MNHEY, CDR2 SMNVEV, per germline (reference sequence). CDR3 size: 15 residues. The V and J ends lost 10 bases and 3 bases, in that order; junction bases with no gene match: 9. The CDR3 sequence is CATKSQGNYNSPLHF. CDR3 sequence (DNA): TGTGCCACCAAATCACAGGGGAACTATAATTCACCCCTCCACTTT.

The V gene is TRBV5-1, the J gene TRBJ2-3; no firm D call. Per the germline V gene, CDR1 is SGHRS and CDR2 is YFSETQ. The CDR3 spans 13 residues. The germline V and J ends were trimmed by 4 bases and 2 bases, with 8 bases remaining between them. CDR3 DNA: TGCGCCAGCAGCACTGGGCCCACAGATACGCAGTATTTT. Protein product: CASSTGPTDTQYF.

This chain connects TRBV2 to TRBJ1-5; TRBD1 matches at 7 bases. Per the germline V gene, CDR1 is SNHLY and CDR2 is FYNNEI. J lost 8 bases, V lost 5 bases, and 3 bases had no gene match. The CDR3 is made up of 12 amino acids. The CDR3 here is CASSYDREPQHF. CDR3 nucleotide sequence: TGTGCCAGCAGTTACGACAGGGAGCCCCAGCATTTT.

This chain uses TRBV30 with TRBJ2-7; TRBD1 or TRBD2 may be the D gene (6 bases each). Trimming left V 0 bases short and J 0 bases short, with 15 bases between. The CDR3 is 16 residues long. Germline CDR1 GTSNPN, CDR2 SVGIG (reference sequence). DNA for the CDR3: TGTGCCTGGAGTGTACGGGTCGGGGGCTACTCCTACGAGCAGTACTTC. Translated, it gives CAWSVRVGGYSYEQYF. The full variable domain, its missing parts supplied by reference TRBV30 and TRBJ2-7, is SQTIHQWPATLVQPVGSPLSLECTVEGTSNPNLYWYRQAAGRGLQLLFYSVGIGQISSEVPQNLSASRPQDRQFILSSKKLLLSDSGFYLCAWSVRVGGYSYEQYFGPGTRLTVT.

The V and J genes are TRBV28 and TRBJ2-1; D is undetermined. The ends were cut back, 3 bases at V and 4 bases at J, with 1 base in the middle. CDR1 and CDR2 (germline): MDHEN, SYDVKM. This CDR3 has 11 residues. In DNA form, the CDR3 reads TGTGCCAGCAGTTTGTACAATGAGCAGTTCTTC. Its translation is CASSLYNEQFF. Complete variable domain (other parts from reference TRBV28 and TRBJ2-1): DVKVTQSSRYLVKRTGEKVFLECVQDMDHENMFWYRQDPGLGLRLIYFSYDVKMKEKGDIPEGYSVSREKKERFSLILESASTNQTSMYLCASSLYNEQFFGPGTRLTVL.

Only one count was recorded for this clone. V and J are TRBV11-2 and TRBJ1-1; TRBD1 matches 8 bases. Trimming at V came to 4 bases and at J to 4 bases, leaving 8 bases not matched to a gene. Per germline, CDR1 SGHAT and CDR2 FQNNGV. The CDR3 loop spans 15 amino acids. The DNA of the CDR3 is TGTGCCAGCAGCTCAGGACAGGGTTTTGGCACTGAAGCTTTCTTT. Translated: CASSSGQGFGTEAFF.

The rearrangement joins TRBV29-1 to TRBJ2-4; maybe TRBD1 (5 bases). V was clipped by 5 bases and J by 13 bases, with 15 bases between them. Germline-derived CDR1 and CDR2 are SQVTM and ANQGSEA. This CDR3 spans 11 amino acids. CDR3 residues: CSVSSGSMQYF. For the CDR3, the DNA is TGCAGCGTTTCCTCAGGGTCTATGCAGTACTTC.

This clone showed up many times. This chain joins TRBV5-8 and TRBJ2-1; possible D gene TRBD1, 5 bases. Trimming took off 5 bases at V and 5 bases at J, with 14 bases between the two ends. The germline V gene encodes CDR1 SGHTS and CDR2 YDEGEE. The CDR3 sequence is 14 residues long. The CDR3 loop reads CASSWAGSNNEQFF. DNA for the CDR3: TGTGCCAGCAGTTGGGCAGGGTCCAACAATGAGCAGTTCTTC.

This clone was seen a handful of times. The rearrangement joins TRBV4-2 to TRBJ2-6; D is uncertain. The V end was cut by 2 bases, the J end by 3 bases, with 11 bases between. The CDR3 spans 16 residues. Germline V gene data show CDR1 as LGHNA and CDR2 as YNFKEQ. CDR3: CASSQRKGNGANVLTF. The CDR3 DNA reads as TGTGCCAGCAGCCAAAGGAAGGGCAATGGGGCCAACGTCCTGACTTTC.

The chain employs TRBV2 and TRBJ2-7; no firm D call. The CDR3 consists of 16 residues. With 4 bases removed from V and 0 bases from J, the gap between germline ends came to 16 bases. The germline V gene has CDR1 SNHLY and CDR2 FYNNEI. The CDR3 protein is CASSVSYGTSSYEQYF. The CDR3 DNA reads TGTGCCAGCAGTGTTTCTTACGGAACAAGCTCCTACGAGCAGTACTTC.

The chain has TRBV30 and TRBJ2-5; D gene uncertain. The CDR3 consists of 11 residues. V was pared by 4 bases and J by 5 bases, with 8 bases between. Per the germline V gene, CDR1 is GTSNPN and CDR2 is SVGIG (reference sequence). The chain's CDR3 is CAWTSGETQYF. CDR3 in DNA: TGTGCCTGGACGAGTGGTGAGACCCAGTACTTC. The whole variable domain, filled in from reference TRBV30 and TRBJ2-5, reads SQTIHQWPATLVQPVGSPLSLECTVEGTSNPNLYWYRQAAGRGLQLLFYSVGIGQISSEVPQNLSASRPQDRQFILSSKKLLLSDSGFYLCAWTSGETQYFGPGTRLLVL.

This clone was found a few times. The chain combines TRBV18 with TRBJ2-1; TRBD1 agrees at 11 bases. Looked up from germline, CDR1 is KGHSH and CDR2 is LQKENI. Trimming removed 6 bases from V and 10 bases from J; junction bases left unmatched: 11. The CDR3 sequence is 15 residues long. The CDR3 is CASSSKGQGEWEQFF. CDR3 in DNA: TGTGCCAGCTCTTCGAAGGGACAGGGGGAATGGGAGCAGTTCTTC.

The V gene is TRBV2, the J gene TRBJ2-5; 16 bases align to TRBD2. CDR1 is SNHLY, CDR2 FYNNEI, per germline. The ends lost 0 bases at V and 2 bases at J; junction bases unmatched: 9. The CDR3 length is 20 residues. CDR3 protein: CASSEAFGTSGGAFQETQYF. CDR3 nucleotides: TGTGCCAGCAGTGAAGCGTTTGGGACTAGCGGGGGGGCTTTTCAAGAGACCCAGTACTTC.